This TCR beta chain was observed in a study of blood T cell repertoires in COVID-19. Study processing details: For nucleated cells, counts were estimated from reference gene primer amplification. The assay was immunoSEQ multiplex PCR, and TCRdb's table has in-frame clones only and misses some. Clone size and V and J calls were adopted from that table, with D and trimming inferred from the DNA. The data show tens of thousands of clones, roughly four fifths seen once. The germline gives CDR1 MNHEY, CDR2 SVGAGI. The J segment lost 3 bases and the V segment lost 6 bases, leaving 9 bases of the junction unmatched. The CDR3 spans 15 residues.

The receptor was derived from a man aged 35 to 55 with acute or convalescent COVID-19. Sequencing was done on a sample of peripheral blood. This chain uses TRBV6-5 with TRBJ1-2; 8 bases map to TRBD1. In DNA, the CDR3 is TGTGCCAGCAGGAACCCCGGACAGGGCGACTATGGCTACACCTTC. This codes for CASRNPGQGDYGYTF.